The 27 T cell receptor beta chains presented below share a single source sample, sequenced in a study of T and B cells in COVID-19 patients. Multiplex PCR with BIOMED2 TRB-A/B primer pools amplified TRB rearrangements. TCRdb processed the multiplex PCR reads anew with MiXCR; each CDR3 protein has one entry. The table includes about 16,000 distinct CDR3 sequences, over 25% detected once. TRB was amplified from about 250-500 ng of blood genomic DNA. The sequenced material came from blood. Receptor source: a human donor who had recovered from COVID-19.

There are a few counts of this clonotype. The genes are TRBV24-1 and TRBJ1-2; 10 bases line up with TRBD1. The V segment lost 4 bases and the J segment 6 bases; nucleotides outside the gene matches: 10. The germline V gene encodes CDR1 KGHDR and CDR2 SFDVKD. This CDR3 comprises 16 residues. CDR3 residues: CATSDAAGQGTNGYTF. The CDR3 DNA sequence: TGTGCCACCAGTGACGCTGCGGGACAGGGGACTAATGGCTACACCTTC.

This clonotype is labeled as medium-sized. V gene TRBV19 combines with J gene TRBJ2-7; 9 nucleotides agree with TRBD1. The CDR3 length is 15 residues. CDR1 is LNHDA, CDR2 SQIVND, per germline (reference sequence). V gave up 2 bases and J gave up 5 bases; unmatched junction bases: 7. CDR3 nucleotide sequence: TGTGCCAGTAGTATATTAGGGACAGGGTCCGACGAGCAGTACTTC. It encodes CASSILGTGSDEQYF. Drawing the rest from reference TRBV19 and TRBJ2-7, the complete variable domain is DGGITQSPKYLFRKEGQNVTLSCEQNLNHDAMYWYRQDPGQGLRLIYYSQIVNDFQKGDIAEGYSVSREKKESFPLTVTSAQKNPTAFYLCASSILGTGSDEQYFGPGTRLTVT.

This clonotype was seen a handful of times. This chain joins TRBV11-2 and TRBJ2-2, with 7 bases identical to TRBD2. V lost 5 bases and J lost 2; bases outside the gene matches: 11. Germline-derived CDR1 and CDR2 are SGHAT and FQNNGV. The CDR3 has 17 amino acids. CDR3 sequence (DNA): TGTGCCAGCAGCGCGGAAGCGGGAATAATTAACACCGGGGAGCTGTTTTTT. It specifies CASSAEAGIINTGELFF.

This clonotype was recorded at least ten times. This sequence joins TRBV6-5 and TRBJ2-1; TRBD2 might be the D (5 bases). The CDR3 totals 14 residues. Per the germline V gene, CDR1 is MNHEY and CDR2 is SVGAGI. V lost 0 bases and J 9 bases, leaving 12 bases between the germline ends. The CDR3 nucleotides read TGTGCCAGCAGTTACTCCGAAGGCAGCGGTGAGCAGTTCTTC. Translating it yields CASSYSEGSGEQFF.

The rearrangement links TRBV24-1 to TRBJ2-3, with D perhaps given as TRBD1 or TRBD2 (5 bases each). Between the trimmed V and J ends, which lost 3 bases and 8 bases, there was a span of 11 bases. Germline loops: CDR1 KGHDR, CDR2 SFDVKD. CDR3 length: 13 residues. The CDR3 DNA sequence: TGTGCCACCAGTGATGACCCGGGGCTTACGCAGTATTTT. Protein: CATSDDPGLTQYF.

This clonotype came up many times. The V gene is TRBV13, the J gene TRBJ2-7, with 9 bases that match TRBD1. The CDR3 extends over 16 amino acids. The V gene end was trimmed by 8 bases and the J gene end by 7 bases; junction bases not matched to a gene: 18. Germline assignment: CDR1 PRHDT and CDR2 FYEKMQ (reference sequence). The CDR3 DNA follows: TGTGCCAGCGCCATATGGGACAGGGCCCTTGCTGGGGAGCAGTACTTC. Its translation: CASAIWDRALAGEQYF.

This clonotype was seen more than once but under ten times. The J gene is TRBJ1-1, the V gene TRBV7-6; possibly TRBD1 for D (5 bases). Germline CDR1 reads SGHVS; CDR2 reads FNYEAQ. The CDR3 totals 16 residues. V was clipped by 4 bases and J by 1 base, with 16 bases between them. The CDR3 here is CASSSSGWGGNTEAFF. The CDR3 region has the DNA TGTGCCAGCAGCTCCTCCGGTTGGGGGGGGAACACTGAAGCTTTCTTT.

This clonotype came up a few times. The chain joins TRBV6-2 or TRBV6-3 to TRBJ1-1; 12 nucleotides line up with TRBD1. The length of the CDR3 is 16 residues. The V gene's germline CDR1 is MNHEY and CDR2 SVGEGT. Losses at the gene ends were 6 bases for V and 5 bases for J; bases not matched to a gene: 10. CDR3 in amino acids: CASRDRDRGPRTEAFF. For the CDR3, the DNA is TGTGCCAGCAGGGACCGGGACAGGGGGCCTAGGACTGAAGCTTTCTTT.

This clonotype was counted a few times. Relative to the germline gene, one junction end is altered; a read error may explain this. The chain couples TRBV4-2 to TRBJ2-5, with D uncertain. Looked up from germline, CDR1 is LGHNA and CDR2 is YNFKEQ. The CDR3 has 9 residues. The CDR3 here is CASQGTQYF. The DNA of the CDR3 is TGTGCCAGTCAAGGGACCCAGTACTTC.

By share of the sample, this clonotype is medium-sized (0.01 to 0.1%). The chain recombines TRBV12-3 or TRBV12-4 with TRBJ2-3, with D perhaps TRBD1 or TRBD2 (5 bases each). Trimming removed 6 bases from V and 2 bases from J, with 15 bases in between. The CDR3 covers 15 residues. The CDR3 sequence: CASRTGTNPTDTQYF. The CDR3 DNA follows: TGTGCCAGCAGGACCGGGACCAACCCCACAGATACGCAGTATTTT.

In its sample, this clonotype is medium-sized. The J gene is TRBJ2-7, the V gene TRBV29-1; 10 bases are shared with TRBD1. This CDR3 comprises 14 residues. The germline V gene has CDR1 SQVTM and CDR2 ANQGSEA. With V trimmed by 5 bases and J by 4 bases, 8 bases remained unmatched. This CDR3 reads CSVRDRGLVYEQYF. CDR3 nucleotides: TGCAGCGTTCGTGACAGGGGGCTGGTTTACGAGCAGTACTTC.

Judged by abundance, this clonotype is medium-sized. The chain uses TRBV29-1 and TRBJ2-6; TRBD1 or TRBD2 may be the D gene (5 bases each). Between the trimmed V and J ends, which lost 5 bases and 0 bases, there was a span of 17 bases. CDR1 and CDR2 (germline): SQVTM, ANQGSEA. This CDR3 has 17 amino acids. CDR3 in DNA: TGCAGCGTTTCCTCCGGGACCGCCCTCTCTGGGGCCAACGTCCTGACTTTC. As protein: CSVSSGTALSGANVLTF.

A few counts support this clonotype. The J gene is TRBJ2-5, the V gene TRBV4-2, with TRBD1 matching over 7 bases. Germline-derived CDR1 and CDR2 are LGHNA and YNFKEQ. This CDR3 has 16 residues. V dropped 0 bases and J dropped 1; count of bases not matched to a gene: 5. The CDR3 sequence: CASSQELGGIQETQYF. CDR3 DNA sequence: TGTGCCAGCAGCCAAGAGCTAGGGGGCATCCAAGAGACCCAGTACTTC.

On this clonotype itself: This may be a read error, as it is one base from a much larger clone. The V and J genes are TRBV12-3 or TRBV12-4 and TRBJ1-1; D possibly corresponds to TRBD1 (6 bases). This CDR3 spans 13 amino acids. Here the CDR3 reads CASSWAGDTEDFF. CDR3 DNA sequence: TGTGCCAGCAGTTGGGCAGGGGACACTGAAGATTTCTTT.

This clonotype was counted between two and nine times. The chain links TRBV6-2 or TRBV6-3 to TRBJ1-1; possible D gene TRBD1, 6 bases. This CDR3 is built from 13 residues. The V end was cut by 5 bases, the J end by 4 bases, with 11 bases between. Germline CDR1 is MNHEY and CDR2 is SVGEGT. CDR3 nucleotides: TGTGCCAGCAGTCCGGGCAGGGGCACTGAAGCTTTCTTT. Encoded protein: CASSPGRGTEAFF.

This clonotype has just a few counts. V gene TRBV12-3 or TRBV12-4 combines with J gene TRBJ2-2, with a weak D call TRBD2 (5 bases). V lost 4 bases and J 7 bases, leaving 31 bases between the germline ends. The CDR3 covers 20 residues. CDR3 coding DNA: TGTGCCAGCAGTTCCGGCCCCGGAACTAGTCCCTCCCAAGGGAGCGGGGAGCTGTTTTTT. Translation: CASSSGPGTSPSQGSGELFF.

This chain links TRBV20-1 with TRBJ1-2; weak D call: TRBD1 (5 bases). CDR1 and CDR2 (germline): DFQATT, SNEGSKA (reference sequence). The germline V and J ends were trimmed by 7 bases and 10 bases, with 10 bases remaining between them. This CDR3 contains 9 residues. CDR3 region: CSGQLHYTF. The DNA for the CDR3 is TGCAGTGGACAGCTTCACTACACCTTC.

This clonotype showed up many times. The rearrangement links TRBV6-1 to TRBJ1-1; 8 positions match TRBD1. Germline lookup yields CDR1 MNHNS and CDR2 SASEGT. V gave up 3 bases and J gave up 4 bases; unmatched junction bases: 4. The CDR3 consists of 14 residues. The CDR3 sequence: CASSDRQGITEAFF. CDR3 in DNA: TGTGCCAGCAGTGATAGACAGGGGATCACTGAAGCTTTCTTT.

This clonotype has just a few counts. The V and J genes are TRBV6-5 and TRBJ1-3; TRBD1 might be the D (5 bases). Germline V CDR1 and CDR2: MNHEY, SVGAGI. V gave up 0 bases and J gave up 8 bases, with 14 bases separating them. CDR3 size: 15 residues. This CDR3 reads CASSYSNDRLYTIYF. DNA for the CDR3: TGTGCCAGCAGTTACTCGAATGACAGATTATACACCATATATTTT.

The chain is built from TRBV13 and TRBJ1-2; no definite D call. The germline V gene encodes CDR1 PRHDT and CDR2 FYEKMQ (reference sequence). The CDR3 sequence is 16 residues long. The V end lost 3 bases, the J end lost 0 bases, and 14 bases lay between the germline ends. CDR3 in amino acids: CASSLEGRVANYGYTF. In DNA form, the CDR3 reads TGTGCCAGCAGCTTGGAGGGTCGGGTTGCTAACTATGGCTACACCTTC.

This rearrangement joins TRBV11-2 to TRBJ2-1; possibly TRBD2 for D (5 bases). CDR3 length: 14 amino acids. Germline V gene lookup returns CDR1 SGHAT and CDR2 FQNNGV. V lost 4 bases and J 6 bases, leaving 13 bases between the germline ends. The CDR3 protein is CASSSGSFRNEQFF. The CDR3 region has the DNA TGTGCCAGCAGCTCGGGATCGTTTCGCAATGAGCAGTTCTTC.

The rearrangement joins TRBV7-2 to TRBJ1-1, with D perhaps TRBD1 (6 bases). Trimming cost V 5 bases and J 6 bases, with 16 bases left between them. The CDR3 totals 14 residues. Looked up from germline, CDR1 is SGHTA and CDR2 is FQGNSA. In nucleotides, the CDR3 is TGTGCCAGCAGCCACACTGGGGGCAGGGCTGAAGCTTTCTTT. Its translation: CASSHTGGRAEAFF.

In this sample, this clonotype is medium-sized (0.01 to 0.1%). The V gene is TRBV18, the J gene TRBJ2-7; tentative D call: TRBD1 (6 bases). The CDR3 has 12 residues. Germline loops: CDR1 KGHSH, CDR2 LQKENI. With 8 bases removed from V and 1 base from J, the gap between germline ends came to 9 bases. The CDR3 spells CASGTPSYEQYF. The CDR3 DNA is TGTGCCAGCGGGACACCGTCCTACGAGCAGTACTTC.

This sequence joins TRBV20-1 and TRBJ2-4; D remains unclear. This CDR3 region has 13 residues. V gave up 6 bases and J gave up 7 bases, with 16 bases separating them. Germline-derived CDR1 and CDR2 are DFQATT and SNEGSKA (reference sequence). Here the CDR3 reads CSALETDGNIQYF. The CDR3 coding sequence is TGCAGTGCCTTAGAGACGGACGGTAACATTCAGTACTTC.

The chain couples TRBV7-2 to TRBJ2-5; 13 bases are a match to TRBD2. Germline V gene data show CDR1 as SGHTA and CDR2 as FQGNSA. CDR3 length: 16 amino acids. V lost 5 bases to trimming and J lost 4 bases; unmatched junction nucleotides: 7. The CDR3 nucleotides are TGTGCCAGCAGCCACGGGACTAGCGGGGTTGGAGAGACCCAGTACTTC. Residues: CASSHGTSGVGETQYF.

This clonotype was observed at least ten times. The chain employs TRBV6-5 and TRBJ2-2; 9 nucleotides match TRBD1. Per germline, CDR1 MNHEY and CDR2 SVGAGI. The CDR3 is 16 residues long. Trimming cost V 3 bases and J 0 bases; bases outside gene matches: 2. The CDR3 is CASSYRQGANTGELFF. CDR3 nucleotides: TGTGCCAGCAGTTATAGACAGGGGGCGAACACCGGGGAGCTGTTTTTT.

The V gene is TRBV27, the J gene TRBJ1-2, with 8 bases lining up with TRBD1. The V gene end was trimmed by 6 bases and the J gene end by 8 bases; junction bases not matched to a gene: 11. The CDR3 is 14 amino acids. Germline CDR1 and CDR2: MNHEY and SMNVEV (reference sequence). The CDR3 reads CASSRARDRWGYTF. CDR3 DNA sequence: TGTGCCAGCAGCAGAGCTAGGGACAGGTGGGGCTACACCTTC.